The rows below give T cell receptor beta chains drawn from one sample of a study of blood T cell repertoires in COVID-19. Sequencing used immunoSEQ multiplex PCR; TCRdb keeps in-frame clones, though not all of them. The sample has about 260,000 clones; 86% are singletons. The specimen sequenced was PBMCs or T cells enriched from blood (not recorded which). Source of these receptors: a woman in her fifties or sixties who had recovered from COVID-19. CDR3s include the opening cysteine and the closing phenylalanine or tryptophan. The D gene is left open where the match is weak. Only part of the rows carry a size: once, few, many, or a class if the clone is expanded.

d_gene	v_gene	j_gene	abundance	CDR3nt	CDR3aa
TRBD2	TRBV9	TRBJ2-5	.	TGTGCCAGCAGCGTCAATAGCGGGGGACCCTCGGAGACCCAGTACTTC	CASSVNSGGPSETQYF
TRBD2	TRBV7-9	TRBJ2-2	.	TGTGCCAGCAGCTTTGGCGGGAGGGCCGCCGGGGAGCTGTTTTTT	CASSFGGRAAGELFF
TRBD2	TRBV4-3	TRBJ2-1	.	TGCGCCAGCAGCCAAGATCTCCTAGCGGTGAACTACAATGAGCAGTTCTTC	CASSQDLLAVNYNEQFF
.	TRBV7-9	TRBJ1-2	.	TGTGCCAGCAGCTTAGTGCCCGGGGGTCTTGGCTACACCTTC	CASSLVPGGLGYTF
TRBD2	TRBV5-1	TRBJ2-5	few	TGCGCCAGCAGCCCTCGGGGACTAGCGGGAGGAATTCAAGAGACCCAGTACTTC	CASSPRGLAGGIQETQYF
TRBD1	TRBV19	TRBJ1-5	.	TGTGCCAGTAGTATAACAGGGGCCACACGGAATCAGCCCCAGCATTTT	CASSITGATRNQPQHF
.	TRBV30	TRBJ1-1	.	TGTGCCTGGAGGGCGTTACAGGGAGCTGCTGAAGCTTTCTTT	CAWRALQGAAEAFF
.	TRBV11-2	TRBJ1-4	.	TGTGCCAGCAGCTTAGATGACCTAAGGAGGGAAAAACTGTTTTTT	CASSLDDLRREKLFF
TRBD2	TRBV24-1	TRBJ2-1	.	TGTGCCACCAGTGGGGAGGGAAGGTTCAATGAGCAGTTCTTC	CATSGEGRFNEQFF
TRBD1	TRBV6-2/TRBV6-3	TRBJ2-7	.	TGTGCCAGCAACCCGGGACAGGGAGGAACCTACGAGCAGTACTTC	CASNPGQGGTYEQYF
.	TRBV7-2	TRBJ1-2	.	TGTGCCAGCAGTTTAGAGGGGCAGCTTCGGCCTCGCGGCTATGGCTACACCTTC	CASSLEGQLRPRGYGYTF
.	TRBV2	TRBJ2-7	.	TGTGCCAGCACGGGCGACAGCTACGAGCAGTACTTC	CASTGDSYEQYF
TRBD1	TRBV19	TRBJ1-2	.	TGTGCCAGTAGTACAAACAGGGGGAATAACTATGGCTACACCTTC	CASSTNRGNNYGYTF
TRBD1	TRBV3-1/TRBV3-2	TRBJ1-2	.	TGTGCCAGCAGCTTCCTGGACAGGGACTATGGCTACACCTTC	CASSFLDRDYGYTF
.	TRBV9	TRBJ2-7	.	TGTGCCAGCAGCGTACTGGACAGCCCCTACGAGCAGTACTTC	CASSVLDSPYEQYF
TRBD1	TRBV4-1	TRBJ1-1	.	TGCGCCAGCAGCCAAGGTCAGGGGGTGAACACTGAAGCTTTCTTT	CASSQGQGVNTEAFF
.	TRBV28	TRBJ2-2	.	TGTGCCAGCAGTTTAAACAGCTGGAACACCGGGGAGCTGTTTTTT	CASSLNSWNTGELFF
.	TRBV4-3	TRBJ1-2	.	TGCGCCAGCAGCCAAGCCGGGGGGTCCAACTATGGCTACACCTTC	CASSQAGGSNYGYTF
TRBD2	TRBV6-4	TRBJ2-1	.	TGTGCCAGCAGCCCCGCCCGGGGGGATGAGCAGTTCTTC	CASSPARGDEQFF
.	TRBV11-3	TRBJ2-7	.	TGTGCCAGCAGCTCCACCGGAGCCTTTGAGCAGTACTTC	CASSSTGAFEQYF
TRBD1	TRBV5-5	TRBJ1-1	.	TGTGCCAGCAGACGGACAGGGGGCTATGGTGAAGCTTTCTTT	CASRRTGGYGEAFF
.	TRBV6-2/TRBV6-3	TRBJ2-2	.	TGTGCCAGCAGTTACTCGACAGCGAACACCGGGGAGCTGTTTTTT	CASSYSTANTGELFF
TRBD2	TRBV29-1	TRBJ2-5	.	TGCAGCGCCGCCGGGAGGCTTGGAGAGACCCAGTACTTC	CSAAGRLGETQYF
TRBD1	TRBV2	TRBJ2-2	.	TGTGCCAGCAACCCGGGACAGGGTACCGGGGAGCTGTTTTTT	CASNPGQGTGELFF
TRBD1	TRBV7-2	TRBJ1-3	.	TGTGCCAGCAGCTCCGGACAGGCATACTCTGGAAACACCATATATTTT	CASSSGQAYSGNTIYF
.	TRBV29-1	TRBJ1-1	.	TGCAGCGCTACCGGGACAACGAACACTGAAGCTTTCTTT	CSATGTTNTEAFF
TRBD1	TRBV7-2	TRBJ2-7	.	TGTGCCAGCAGCTATGGACAGGTTGGTACCTACGAGCAGTACTTC	CASSYGQVGTYEQYF
.	TRBV3-1/TRBV3-2	TRBJ1-5	.	TGTGCCAGCAGCCAAGGGAGACAGCCCCAGCATTTT	CASSQGRQPQHF
TRBD1	TRBV7-9	TRBJ1-3	.	TGTGCCAGCAGCTTAGCCTTTGGGACAGCCTCTGGAAACACCATATATTTT	CASSLAFGTASGNTIYF
TRBD2	TRBV11-3	TRBJ2-7	.	TGTGCCAGCAGCTTATTCGCGGGGGACGAGCAGTACTTC	CASSLFAGDEQYF
.	TRBV6-2/TRBV6-3	TRBJ2-7	.	TGTGCCAGCAGTTGGGCTTTTGGGAGGCTTCGAGGCTCCTACGAGCAGTACTTC	CASSWAFGRLRGSYEQYF
.	TRBV4-1	TRBJ1-4	.	TGCGCCAGCAGCCAAGTCCGCGGTCCGAATGAAAAACTGTTTTTT	CASSQVRGPNEKLFF
TRBD1	TRBV5-1	TRBJ1-1	.	TGCGCCAGCAGACACACAGGGGACACTGAAGCTTTCTTT	CASRHTGDTEAFF
.	TRBV20-1	TRBJ1-2	.	TGCAGTGCTAGTGTCAGGGGAATCTATGGCTACACCTTC	CSASVRGIYGYTF
.	TRBV28	TRBJ1-2	.	TGTGCCAGCAGTTCCCTGGGCGGGCCCGCCTATGGCTACACCTTC	CASSSLGGPAYGYTF
.	TRBV28	TRBJ1-6	.	TGTGCCAGCAGACTTACTGCAGGGTCTTGGTCACCCCTCCACTTT	CASRLTAGSWSPLHF
TRBD1	TRBV4-1	TRBJ1-4	.	TGCGCCAGCAGCCAATCCCTACAGGGGGCCTATGAAAAACTGTTTTTT	CASSQSLQGAYEKLFF
.	TRBV4-1	TRBJ2-7	few	TGCGCCAGCAGCCAAGTGCGGGGCTACGAGCAGTACTTC	CASSQVRGYEQYF
.	TRBV4-2	TRBJ2-6	.	TGTGCCAGCAGCCAAGGAGAGACATCTGGGGCCAACGTCCTGACTTTC	CASSQGETSGANVLTF
TRBD1	TRBV7-9	TRBJ2-7	.	TGTGCCAGCAGCTCACCGGGACAGGGGTCCTACGAGCAGTACTTC	CASSSPGQGSYEQYF
TRBD1	TRBV19	TRBJ2-7	once	TGTGCCAGTAGTTCGACAGGGAGCTCCTACGAGCAGTACTTC	CASSSTGSSYEQYF
.	TRBV27	TRBJ2-3	few	TGTGCCAGCAGTTTCTACGCGGGCCGACGCACAGATACGCAGTATTTT	CASSFYAGRRTDTQYF
TRBD2	TRBV7-3	TRBJ2-1	.	TGTGCCAGCAGCTTGACAGGGACCGGGACTAGCGGGAGGAACCCCTACAATGAGCAGTTCTTC	CASSLTGTGTSGRNPYNEQFF
TRBD1	TRBV10-3	TRBJ1-2	once	TGTGCCATCAGTGAGTCGATAGCAGGGGGCATAAACTATGGCTACACCTTC	CAISESIAGGINYGYTF
TRBD1	TRBV4-3	TRBJ1-1	.	TGCGCCAGCAGCCAAGATTTGACAGGGATTTCTGAAGCTTTCTTT	CASSQDLTGISEAFF
TRBD1	TRBV6-5	TRBJ1-4	.	TGTGCCAGCGGGGACAGGTTAACTAATGAAAAACTGTTTTTT	CASGDRLTNEKLFF
TRBD1	TRBV30	TRBJ2-6	.	TGTGCCTGGAGTCGGACAGGTGGGGCCAACGTCCTGACTTTC	CAWSRTGGANVLTF
TRBD1	TRBV18	TRBJ1-1	.	TGTGCCAGCTCACCAGGGACAGGAGCTTTCTTT	CASSPGTGAFF
TRBD1	TRBV30	TRBJ1-2	.	TGTGCCTGGACGACAGGGAACCCCTCTGGCTACACCTTC	CAWTTGNPSGYTF
.	TRBV4-3	TRBJ1-2	once	TGCGCCAGCAGCCAAGAGGCGACAGCGGGCTACACCTTC	CASSQEATAGYTF
.	TRBV3-1/TRBV3-2	TRBJ1-2	once	TGTGCCAGCAGCCCAACAGGGACTGGCTACACCTTC	CASSPTGTGYTF
.	TRBV5-1	TRBJ1-2	.	TGCGCCAGCAGCCCTGACAGTGTCTATGGCTACACCTTC	CASSPDSVYGYTF
TRBD2	TRBV3-1/TRBV3-2	TRBJ2-1	.	TGTGCCAGCAGCCTCGCCGGGACTAGCGGGGGATTTGAGTTCTTC	CASSLAGTSGGFEFF
TRBD1	TRBV27	TRBJ1-2	.	TGTGCCAGCAGTTTCAGGGGGATCTATGGTGGCTACACCTTC	CASSFRGIYGGYTF
TRBD2	TRBV9	TRBJ2-3	.	TGTGCCAGCAGCAAAAGCGGGGGGGCCGCAGATACGCAGTATTTT	CASSKSGGAADTQYF
TRBD1	TRBV3-1/TRBV3-2	TRBJ1-2	.	TGTGCCAGCAGCCCTACGGGACAGGGGGCGCTTGGCTACACCTTC	CASSPTGQGALGYTF
TRBD1	TRBV5-1	TRBJ1-1	.	TGCGCCAGCAGCTCGGAGGGGGCAGGGGACACTGAAGCTTTCTTT	CASSSEGAGDTEAFF